This is a list of T cell receptor beta chains from one sample in a study of cytomegalovirus exposure and HLA in healthy donors. The data were produced by immunoSEQ multiplex PCR, yet TCRdb's version contains in-frame clones alone and is incomplete. The table includes approximately 180,000 clones, 60% to 80% detected once. The sample taken for sequencing was PBMCs. The source of these receptors is a man aged 35-49 years in good health and CMV-seropositive. The CDR3 runs from the conserved cysteine through the conserved F or W. The D gene is left open where the match is weak. Not all rows give a size; the values are once, few, many and, for expanded clones, a class.

d_call j_call clone_size v_call cdr3_nt cdr3_aa
TRBD2 TRBJ2-2 NA TRBV27 TGTGCCAGCAGACTAGCGGGAGGGTCACGGGGAGCTGTTTTT CASRLAGGSRGAVF
NA TRBJ2-7 NA TRBV11-1 TGTGCCAGCGCGCCTAATCTCCTTTTCTACGAGCAGTACTTC CASAPNLLFYEQYF
NA TRBJ2-7 many TRBV2 TGTGCCAGCAGTGATCTGGGGTCAGGGGTACACGACGAGCAGTACTTC CASSDLGSGVHDEQYF
TRBD2 TRBJ2-4 NA TRBV10-2 TGCGCCAGCAGTGAGTCTAGCGGGGACTTAGCCAAAAACATTCAGTACTTC CASSESSGDLAKNIQYF
NA TRBJ1-1 NA TRBV18 TGTGCCAGCTCACCACCGCAGGGCGTAGAGACTGAAGCTTTCTTT CASSPPQGVETEAFF
NA TRBJ2-7 NA TRBV9 TGTGCCAGCAGCGTAGGGAGTGGGAGGGAGCAGTACTTC CASSVGSGREQYF
TRBD2 TRBJ2-1 NA TRBV9 TGTGCCAGCAGCGATCTAGCGGGAGGTTACAATGAGCAGTTCTTC CASSDLAGGYNEQFF
NA TRBJ2-1 NA TRBV29-1 TGCAGCGCACTACTCCCTCCCCGGACGGGAACCTACAATGAGCAGTTCTTC CSALLPPRTGTYNEQFF
TRBD2 TRBJ2-7 NA TRBV28 TGTGCCAGCGGACCAGCGGGAGTGAATTCCTACGAGCAGTACTTC CASGPAGVNSYEQYF
NA TRBJ2-7 NA TRBV5-1 TGCGCCAGCAGCTTGGGCCTCCGGGACTTCAAACCCCACGAGCAGTACTTC CASSLGLRDFKPHEQYF
TRBD2 TRBJ2-5 NA TRBV5-4 TGTGCCAGCAGCTCCAGGACTAGCACGGAGACCCAGTACTTC CASSSRTSTETQYF
NA TRBJ2-5 NA TRBV9 TGTGCCAGCAGCGCACGGAGGGTGGCGTCGGAGCAGTACTTC CASSARRVASEQYF
NA TRBJ2-6 NA TRBV2 TGTGCCAGCAGTGAACTACCTGAGTTCTCTGGGGCCAACGTCCTGACTTTC CASSELPEFSGANVLTF
TRBD1 TRBJ2-4 NA TRBV5-8 TGTGCCAGCAGCTCAGGACAGGGGGTCTTCCAAAACATTCAGTACTTC CASSSGQGVFQNIQYF
NA TRBJ2-7 few TRBV5-6 TGTGCCAGCAGCTTGGGAGTCTACGAGCAGTACTTC CASSLGVYEQYF
TRBD2 TRBJ2-7 NA TRBV15 TGTGCCACCAGCGAAATAGACCTAGCGGGAGTTATCTACGAGCAGTACTTC CATSEIDLAGVIYEQYF
NA TRBJ1-5 NA TRBV5-1 TGCGCCAGCAGCTTGGTACCGGGGGGGTTCAATCAGCCCCAGCATTTT CASSLVPGGFNQPQHF
NA TRBJ2-1 NA TRBV4-2 TGTGCCAGCAGCCAAGATGGCGGGGGCGCCTTCAATGAGCAGTTCTTC CASSQDGGGAFNEQFF
TRBD2 TRBJ2-1 NA TRBV7-2 TGTGCCAGCAGCTCCAGGACTAGCATCGACAATGAGCAGTTCTTC CASSSRTSIDNEQFF
NA TRBJ2-1 NA TRBV9 TGTGCCAGCAGCGTAGTAGGGGCCAGCTCCTACAATGAGCAGTTCTTC CASSVVGASSYNEQFF
TRBD2 TRBJ2-7 NA TRBV7-6 TGTGCCAGCAGCAGGGGGGGACTAGCGGGAGGTGTCTCCTACGAGCAGTACTTC CASSRGGLAGGVSYEQYF
NA TRBJ2-2 NA TRBV20-1 TGCAGTGCTATTGACTCCGGGGAGCTGTTTTTT CSAIDSGELFF
TRBD2 TRBJ2-3 NA TRBV5-1 TGCGCCAGCAGCTTCCCCGCGGGCGGGGGTCCTAGCACAGATACGCAGTATTTT CASSFPAGGGPSTDTQYF
NA TRBJ2-1 NA TRBV2 TGTGCCAGCATAATACAGGGCTCCTACAATGAGCAGTTCTTC CASIIQGSYNEQFF
NA TRBJ1-1 few TRBV12-5 TGTGCTAGTGGTCCCCGGGAGGCCAAAGCTTTCTTT CASGPREAKAFF
NA TRBJ2-3 NA TRBV7-3 TGTGCCAGCAGCCTGACAGAAGATACGCAGTATTTT CASSLTEDTQYF
NA TRBJ2-5 NA TRBV6-1 TGTGCCAGCAGTGAAGGGCAGGTCCTTTGGACCCAGTACTTC CASSEGQVLWTQYF
NA TRBJ2-7 NA TRBV27 TGTGCCAGCAGTTTAACATCGACAGTAACCTACGAGCAGTACTTC CASSLTSTVTYEQYF
TRBD2 TRBJ2-5 few TRBV28 TGTGCCAGCAGTTTAGGGGGGGTTCGGGAGACCCAGTACTTC CASSLGGVRETQYF
NA TRBJ2-5 NA TRBV18 TGTGCCAGCTCACCACCTTCTCGGGAGACCCAGTACTTC CASSPPSRETQYF
NA TRBJ1-2 NA TRBV4-1 TGCGCCAGCAGCCAAGCCGGGAACTATGGCTACACCTTC CASSQAGNYGYTF
NA TRBJ1-2 once TRBV9 TGTGCCAGCAGCGTAGATTGGGGAGCTAACTATGGCTACACCTTC CASSVDWGANYGYTF
TRBD2 TRBJ2-1 NA TRBV6-1 TGTGCCAGCAGTGAACCTCCAGGCGGGAGTCAGTACAATGAGCAGTTCTTC CASSEPPGGSQYNEQFF
TRBD1 TRBJ2-7 NA TRBV5-4 TGTGCCAGCAGCTTGGGGGGACAGGGGGACTACGAGCAGTACTTC CASSLGGQGDYEQYF
NA TRBJ2-7 NA TRBV9 TGTGCCAGCAGCGTAGCCCCCAGCGGACTGTACGAGCAGTACTTC CASSVAPSGLYEQYF